This TCR beta chain was recorded in a study of CD4 T cells in relation to SARS-CoV-2 and coronaviruses listed by TCRdb under 2021. Looking at the study overall: In the ViraFEST assay, PBMCs were cultured with antigen for around eleven days, after which TCR beta CDR3s were sequenced to identify antigen-specific clonal expansions. At the level of individual TCR clonotypes, the study measured memory CD4+ T cell crossreactivity between SARS-CoV-2 spike protein and common cold coronavirus spike proteins. An HIV-1 Nef peptide pool or a culture without peptide was used as the negative reference condition. The Adaptive Biotechnologies TCR-sequencing kit was used for samples from a few pre-COVID donors and for the naive versus memory experiments, whereas the other data were Illumina-based. Expansion assays from other donors in the study were sequenced with a different, Illumina-based TCR-beta assay. HLA restriction was mapped for shared crossreactive spike epitopes using patient-derived lymphoblastoid cell lines. What the study reported, not specific to this receptor: Because no donor provided both pre-pandemic and post-infection samples, tracing the source of pre-existing responses was limited. The study was constrained by small numbers of patients and of tested TCRs. Since the crossreactivity analysis centred on spike protein, crossreactivity against other viral proteins was not assessed. In approximately 65% of donors, memory CD4+ clonotypes turned up that crossrecognized SARS-CoV-2 and at least one common cold coronavirus spike. Significantly weaker SARS-CoV-2-driven expansion was shown by crossreactive clones than by monoreactive clones, consistent with antigenic imprinting.

This clone came up once. Its antigen has not been determined. Base qualities are missing; no much larger clone stands one base away. The library was generated by the immunoSEQ multiplex PCR assay. Processing in the source paper ran as follows. Preprocessing removed nonproductive sequences and CDR3s not starting with C, not ending with F or W, or shorter than 7 amino acids. The MANAFEST web app was used to call antigen-specific clonotypes on the basis of expansion compared with the reference and with other culture wells. A clone counted as positive if significantly expanded in 2 of 3 replicate wells versus the reference culture at FDR below 0.05. A further requirement for positive clones was significant expansion compared with all other tandem wells, along with an odds ratio above 5. Pairwise Levenshtein distance, computed with the stringdist R package after three terminal residues were trimmed from each end, was used as the measure of CDR3 homology. TCRdb took over this immuneACCESS table, retaining in-frame rearrangements with V and J assigned. Such tables are incomplete; in checked studies, under half of the missing clones stem from an unresolved V gene, and the remainder is unexplained. V and J calls plus clone size are reproduced from that table; the DNA served to infer D and trimming. For this sample the table gives about 24,000 clones, of which about 75% were detected only once. Around an eighth of the sample rests with the top ten.

CD4+ T cells from unexposed donors were collected before the COVID-19 pandemic (2011-2018). Following 10 days of culture, the EasySep CD4+ T cell isolation kit was used to isolate CD4+ T cells. As far as cell numbers permitted, CD4+ T cells from unexposed donors were tested for reactivity against SARS-CoV-2 S and N as well as four spike pools from common cold coronaviruses. Two million PBMCs per well were cultured in IMDM with about 4.9% human AB serum and about 10 IU/ml IL-2. Half of the culture medium was replaced with fresh IL-2-containing medium on days 3 and 7. In general, triplicate replicate wells were used for every peptide culture condition. The leukapheresis product for the unexposed donors was obtained through commercial purchase. Ficoll-Paque PLUS gradient centrifugation was used to isolate PBMCs from either whole blood or leukapheresis product. PBMCs were either used fresh in the expansion assay or cryopreserved at -140 degrees C. The QIAamp Micro DNA Kit was used to extract genomic DNA from the CD4+ T cells.

For this chain, trimming is 10 bases at the V end and 4 bases at the J end, and the number of junction bases without a gene match is 8. As encoded in the germline V gene (reference sequence), CDR1 is LNHDA while CDR2 is SQIVND. Reading from cysteine to phenylalanine, the CDR3 counts 13 amino acids. Only CDR3 DNA remains: 39 bases, in frame from the first base. The sequence joins TRBV19 to TRBJ1-1; TRBD1 aligns with 8 central bases. The clonotype comes from a human donor in good health. The specimen was CD4+ T cells from PBMCs, cultured in vitro. This receptor has the CDR3 CATKDRASTEAFF. The bases read TGTGCCACCAAGGACAGGGCCAGCACTGAAGCTTTCTTT. The CDR3, completed at both ends by the reference TRBV19 and TRBJ1-1 genes, gives the full variable domain DGGITQSPKYLFRKEGQNVTLSCEQNLNHDAMYWYRQDPGQGLRLIYYSQIVNDFQKGDIAEGYSVSREKKESFPLTVTSAQKNPTAFYLCATKDRASTEAFFGQGTRLTVV.